Below, 24 T cell receptor beta chains from the same sample are listed, as sequenced in a study of T cells after posttransplantation cyclophosphamide. The naive gate required viable CD3+CD4+ or CD3+CD8+ cells with CCR7+CD45RA+CD45RO-CD95-CD27+CD28+ phenotype. Some clones are missing from TCRdb's copy, which holds only in-frame ones; the method was immunoSEQ multiplex PCR. The data show tens of thousands of clones, with about 91% seen just once and around 0.096% held by the top ten. Sample: naive CD4+ T cells sorted from blood. The receptors were sampled from a man aged 25-45 years in good health and a related stem cell transplant donor.

In this sample, this clone turned up a few times. The chain combines TRBV6-5 with TRBJ1-1; 7 bases line up with TRBD1. This CDR3 has 15 amino acids. CDR1 is MNHEY and CDR2 is SVGAGI in the germline V gene. With V trimmed by 6 bases and J by 3 bases, 10 bases remained unmatched. The CDR3 loop reads CASRPYGTADTEAFF. CDR3 nucleotide sequence: TGTGCCAGCAGACCATACGGGACAGCTGACACTGAAGCTTTCTTT.

The J gene is TRBJ1-1, the V gene TRBV11-3; D gene uncertain. This CDR3 region has 13 residues. Germline CDR1 is SGHNT and CDR2 is YENEEA. Trimming removed 3 bases at V and 1 base at J, with 6 bases between. The CDR3 region is CASSFTGNTEAFF. DNA of the CDR3: TGTGCCAGCAGCTTTACGGGGAACACTGAAGCTTTCTTT.

V is TRBV7-9 and J is TRBJ1-2, with no clear D. The germline V gene encodes CDR1 SEHNR and CDR2 FQNEAQ (reference sequence). V was trimmed by 1 base and J by 8 bases, leaving 11 bases between them. CDR3 length equals 13 residues. The CDR3 spells CASSLVQDSGYTF. CDR3 nucleotide sequence: TGTGCCAGCAGCTTAGTTCAGGATTCGGGCTACACCTTC. Full variable domain (missing parts from reference TRBV7-9 and TRBJ1-2): DTGVSQNPRHKITKRGQNVTFRCDPISEHNRLYWYRQTLGQGPEFLTYFQNEAQLEKSRLLSDRFSAERPKGSFSTLEIQRTEQGDSAMYLCASSLVQDSGYTFGSGTRLTVV.

The V call is TRBV9, the J call TRBJ1-3; D possibly corresponds to TRBD1 (6 bases). Between the trimmed V and J ends, which lost 7 bases and 0 bases, there was a span of 14 bases. The germline gives CDR1 SGDLS, CDR2 YYNGEE. This CDR3 has 15 residues. CDR3 sequence reads: CASSKTGGSGNTIYF. CDR3 nucleotides: TGTGCCAGCTCCAAGACAGGAGGCTCTGGAAACACCATATATTTT.

The V call is TRBV18, the J call TRBJ2-3; maybe TRBD1 (6 bases). The CDR3 is 17 residues long. The germline CDR1 and CDR2 sequences are KGHSH and LQKENI. Deletions cut 2 bases from V and 0 bases from J, with 15 bases between. Here the CDR3 DNA reads TGTGCCAGCTCACCATACAGGCAGGGGACCAGCACAGATACGCAGTATTTT. It is translated as CASSPYRQGTSTDTQYF.

CDR3 residues: CASSLGQRVLPQHF. The CDR3 DNA sequence: TGTGCCAGCAGCTTAGGACAGCGAGTCTTGCCCCAGCATTTT. The chain couples TRBV5-8 to TRBJ1-5, with a weak D call TRBD1 (6 bases). CDR1 SGHTS and CDR2 YDEGEE come from the germline V gene. Deletions cut 2 bases from V and 9 bases from J, with 15 bases between. The CDR3 is 14 amino acids. The whole variable domain, filled in from reference TRBV5-8 and TRBJ1-5, reads EAGVTQSPTHLIKTRGQQATLRCSPISGHTSVYWYQQALGLGLQFLLWYDEGEERNRGNFPPRFSGRQFPNYSSELNVNALELEDSALYLCASSLGQRVLPQHFGDGTRLSIL.

This chain links TRBV5-6 with TRBJ1-6; no clear D gene. Germline CDR1 reads SGHDT; CDR2 reads YYEEEE. V was pared by 2 bases and J by 7 bases, with 7 bases between. This CDR3 has 13 residues. DNA of the CDR3: TGTGCCAGCAGCTTAGAGTTGAATTCACCCCTCCACTTT. Protein product: CASSLELNSPLHF.

CDR3 DNA sequence: TGCAGCGTTCGTTCTGCAGGGGGCCATGGCTACACCTTC. Translation gives CSVRSAGGHGYTF. The chain recombines TRBV29-1 with TRBJ1-2; 8 bases agree with TRBD1. Germline CDR1 and CDR2: SQVTM and ANQGSEA. V dropped 5 bases and J dropped 6; count of bases not matched to a gene: 8. This CDR3 has 13 residues.

This clone was detected only once. The chain carries TRBV5-1 and TRBJ1-3, with D perhaps TRBD1 (6 bases). Germline V gene lookup returns CDR1 SGHRS and CDR2 YFSETQ. The CDR3 is 15 amino acids. V lost 0 bases and J 3 bases, leaving 10 bases between the germline ends. DNA of the CDR3: TGCGCCAGCAGCTTGGACAGGGCCAGTGGAAACACCATATATTTT. This encodes CASSLDRASGNTIYF.

Only a few counts were recorded for this clone. The rearrangement joins TRBV2 to TRBJ1-6; D call uncertain. CDR1 SNHLY and CDR2 FYNNEI come from the germline V gene. Trimming removed 1 base at V and 7 bases at J, with 5 bases between. This CDR3 comprises 13 residues. The CDR3 nucleotides are TGTGCCAGCAGTGAAGAGAGCAATTCACCCCTCCACTTT. Translated, it gives CASSEESNSPLHF.

The chain has TRBV11-2 and TRBJ2-7; D might be TRBD1 (6 bases). Germline V gene sequence: CDR1 SGHAT, CDR2 FQNNGV. CDR3 size: 12 residues. Trimming shortened V by 0 bases and J by 9 bases, and 9 bases separated the two germline ends. DNA for the CDR3: TGTGCCAGCAGCTTAGATACGACAGGGCAGTACTTC. It translates to CASSLDTTGQYF.

This sequence joins TRBV5-1 and TRBJ1-2, with D possibly TRBD1 on 6 matching bases. The CDR3 is made up of 12 amino acids. The germline gives CDR1 SGHRS, CDR2 YFSETQ. Trimming left V 7 bases short and J 9 bases short, with 16 bases between. CDR3 region: CASSHQGSSYTF. In nucleotides, the CDR3 is TGCGCCAGCTCGCACCAGGGGTCTAGCTACACCTTC.

The chain has TRBV27 and TRBJ1-1; weak D call: TRBD1 (6 bases). Trimming shortened V by 3 bases and J by 0 bases, and 8 bases separated the two germline ends. This CDR3 is built from 14 residues. Germline V CDR1 and CDR2: MNHEY, SMNVEV (reference sequence). The CDR3 protein is CASSFTGMNTEAFF. As DNA, the CDR3 is TGTGCCAGCAGTTTTACAGGGATGAACACTGAAGCTTTCTTT.

V gene TRBV6-5 combines with J gene TRBJ2-3, with TRBD1 matching over 9 bases. V lost 6 bases and J lost 4; bases outside the gene matches: 8. Germline CDR1 reads MNHEY; CDR2 reads SVGAGI. The CDR3 covers 15 residues. CDR3 region: CASRAGTGSPDTQYF. CDR3 in DNA: TGTGCCAGCAGGGCCGGGACAGGGTCTCCAGATACGCAGTATTTT.

The rearrangement links TRBV6-6 to TRBJ2-3; D is possibly TRBD2 (5 bases). The V and J ends lost 0 bases and 2 bases respectively, with 12 bases between them. The V gene's germline CDR1 is MNHNY and CDR2 SVGAGI (reference sequence). The CDR3 extends over 16 amino acids. CDR3 sequence reads: CASSYSYSVPTDTQYF. The CDR3 coding sequence is TGTGCCAGCAGTTACTCGTATAGCGTTCCCACAGATACGCAGTATTTT.

The chain is built from TRBV5-1 and TRBJ1-1; D is unclear. The length of the CDR3 is 12 residues. Trimming stripped 2 bases from V and 5 bases from J, with 7 bases between. Germline lookup yields CDR1 SGHRS and CDR2 YFSETQ. CDR3 bases: TGCGCCAGCAGCTTTCCGGGAACTGAAGCTTTCTTT. It is translated as CASSFPGTEAFF. The full variable domain, with the rest looked up from reference TRBV5-1 and TRBJ1-1, is KAGVTQTPRYLIKTRGQQVTLSCSPISGHRSVSWYQQTPGQGLQFLFEYFSETQRNKGNFPGRFSGRQFSNSRSEMNVSTLELGDSALYLCASSFPGTEAFFGQGTRLTVV.

This clone was counted between two and nine times. The chain employs TRBV6-1 and TRBJ1-1; 7 positions match TRBD1. With 6 bases clipped from V and 0 bases from J, the junction kept 4 bases outside the gene matches. CDR3 length: 14 residues. CDR1 MNHNS and CDR2 SASEGT come from the germline V gene. Here the CDR3 reads CASSLDRMNTEAFF. DNA of the CDR3: TGTGCCAGCAGCTTGGACAGGATGAACACTGAAGCTTTCTTT.

The chain is built from TRBV5-4 and TRBJ2-3; TRBD2 might be the D (6 bases). The V end lost 4 bases, the J end lost 1 base, and 13 bases lay between the germline ends. This CDR3 contains 15 residues. Germline assignment: CDR1 SGHNT and CDR2 YYREEE (reference sequence). The CDR3 reads CASSPGLLRTDTQYF. The CDR3 coding sequence is TGTGCCAGCAGCCCCGGACTATTACGCACAGATACGCAGTATTTT.

V and J are TRBV6-5 and TRBJ2-7; a weak D match, TRBD1 (6 bases). The CDR3 consists of 15 residues. V lost 1 base, J lost 4 bases, and 14 bases lay in between. Germline V gives CDR1 MNHEY, CDR2 SVGAGI. CDR3 sequence: CASSYYEGVGYEQYF. CDR3 nucleotide sequence: TGTGCCAGCAGTTACTACGAGGGGGTAGGGTACGAGCAGTACTTC.

The V and J genes are TRBV19 and TRBJ1-5; possible D gene TRBD1, 6 bases. CDR1 LNHDA and CDR2 SQIVND come from the germline V gene (reference sequence). CDR3 length equals 16 residues. V lost 5 bases, J lost 3 bases, and 17 bases lay in between. The CDR3 spells CASSPGEGGNNQPQHF. In nucleotides, the CDR3 is TGTGCCAGTAGTCCGGGGGAGGGGGGGAACAATCAGCCCCAGCATTTT.

The chain combines TRBV6-6 with TRBJ1-6; D is undetermined. Germline CDR1 is MNHNY and CDR2 is SVGAGI (reference sequence). Trimming cost V 0 bases and J 8 bases, with 14 bases left between them. The CDR3 is 16 residues long. The CDR3 nucleotides are TGTGCCAGCAGTTACTCACTCATGCCGGCGGATTCACCCCTCCACTTT. Amino acids: CASSYSLMPADSPLHF.

This clone was seen a single time. The chain is built from TRBV10-3 and TRBJ2-5; tentative D call: TRBD2 (6 bases). CDR3 length: 15 residues. With 0 bases removed from V and 5 bases from J, the gap between germline ends came to 13 bases. Germline CDR1 reads ENHRY; CDR2 reads SYGVKD. The CDR3 is CAISESTGAGETQYF. The CDR3 nucleotides read TGTGCCATCAGTGAGTCGACCGGGGCGGGGGAGACCCAGTACTTC.

This clone is a singleton in its sample. The chain has TRBV5-1 and TRBJ1-3; TRBD1 matches at 7 bases. The junction had 11 bases not matched to a gene; V was cut back by 4 bases and J by 4 bases. CDR1 is SGHRS and CDR2 is YFSETQ in the germline V gene. The CDR3 extends over 16 amino acids. CDR3 amino acids: CASSPASTGIGNTIYF. The CDR3 nucleotides are TGCGCCAGCAGCCCGGCCTCGACAGGGATAGGAAACACCATATATTTT. Variable domain in full (rest from reference TRBV5-1 and TRBJ1-3): KAGVTQTPRYLIKTRGQQVTLSCSPISGHRSVSWYQQTPGQGLQFLFEYFSETQRNKGNFPGRFSGRQFSNSRSEMNVSTLELGDSALYLCASSPASTGIGNTIYFGEGSWLTVV.

The chain carries TRBV4-1 and TRBJ1-1, with TRBD1 as a possible D gene (5 bases). V lost 3 bases, J lost 3 bases, and 20 bases lay in between. CDR1 is MGHRA and CDR2 is YSYEKL in the germline V gene. This CDR3 spans 17 amino acids. The CDR3 is CASSHPTGHRQDTEAFF. The CDR3 nucleotides are TGCGCCAGCAGCCACCCCACCGGACACCGCCAGGACACTGAAGCTTTCTTT.